The T cell receptor beta chain described here comes from a study of T cells in Graves' hyperthyroidism and ophthalmopathy. Clinical symptoms, serum thyroxine and TRAb, thyroid ultrasound and orbital computed tomography were used for the diagnoses. The CDR3 extends over 14 amino acids. Germline loops: CDR1 SGHNT, CDR2 YENEEA. The V gene lost 5 bases and the J gene lost 5 bases, with 14 bases spanning the gap. The table lists this clonotype with many counts. From RNA transcripts, TCR beta CDR3 regions were amplified. With the HTBI primer set, the TCR CDR3 went through a first round of RT-PCR. Via MiXCR, TCRdb re-called the multiplex PCR reads, giving one row per CDR3 protein. The sample has approximately 380,000 distinct CDR3 sequences; around 15% are singletons.

The receptor was derived from a man in his forties or fifties with Graves' ophthalmopathy. This chain joins TRBV11-3 and TRBJ2-3, with a possible D match to TRBD1 (6 bases). The sequenced sample was blood. CDR3 nucleotide sequence: TGTGCCAGCAGCGATACAGGGAGTAGAGATACGCAGTATTTT. Amino acid sequence: CASSDTGSRDTQYF. The entire variable domain, with the rest obtained from reference TRBV11-3 and TRBJ2-3, is as follows: EAGVVQSPRYKIIEKKQPVAFWCNPISGHNTLYWYLQNLGQGPELLIRYENEEAVDDSQLPKDRFSAERLKGVDSTLKIQPAELGDSAVYLCASSDTGSRDTQYFGPGTRLTVL.